The sample holds one count of the clone carrying this TCR beta chain. The antigen remains unidentified. The data derive from a study of T cell responses to AZD1222 COVID-19 vaccine. Findings of the study overall: Targeting of unmutated variant regions was reportedly seen in nearly half of spike-specific TCRs. Recipients of AZD1222 seropositive at baseline numbered only 5 or 6.

The V gene's germline CDR1 is SGHRS and CDR2 YFSETQ. The V end lost 4 bases, the J end lost 10 bases, and 23 bases lay between the germline ends. This CDR3 is built from 15 residues. Some clones are missing from TCRdb's copy, which holds only in-frame ones; the method was immunoSEQ multiplex PCR. The sample shows about 94,000 clones, about 88% of them seen only once. This sequence joins TRBV5-1 and TRBJ1-1; D gene unclear. The sample was peripheral blood, taken on day 0 of AZD1222 vaccination. The sequence came from an adult in good health. In nucleotides, the CDR3 is TGCGCCAGCAGCACCGACGGGGATCAGGTAGTCGGAGCTTTCTTT. Protein sequence: CASSTDGDQVVGAFF.